Below, 14 T cell receptor beta chains from the same sample are listed, as sequenced in a study of T-cell reconstitution after alpha-beta-depleted transplantation in children. Library preparation (for TCRbeta) was performed with unique molecular identifiers. TCRdb re-called the PCR reads through MiXCR, storing one row per CDR3 protein. Of 500,000 to 750,000 distinct CDR3 sequences in the sample, approximately 13% are singletons; the top ten hold about 2.2%. The input for sequencing was PBMCs, mostly from graft donor cells, taken 360 days after TCRalphabeta/CD19-depleted stem cell transplant. These receptor sequences come from a male patient younger than 18 who had a stem cell transplant for acute myeloid leukemia, so the T cells may come from the graft donor.

This clonotype was seen at least ten times. The genes are TRBV12-3 or TRBV12-4 and TRBJ2-2, with D unclear. The CDR3 consists of 11 residues. V gave up 2 bases and J gave up 7 bases, with 2 bases separating them. The CDR3 DNA reads TGTGCCAGCAGTTTACGCGGGGAGCTGTTTTTT. It encodes CASSLRGELFF.

This sequence joins TRBV11-1 and TRBJ1-4; D may be TRBD1 (5 bases). The V and J ends lost 5 bases and 5 bases respectively, with 30 bases between them. This CDR3 has 20 amino acids. Germline CDR1 and CDR2: SGHAT and FQDESV (reference sequence). CDR3 in DNA: TGTGCCAGCAGCCTTATGATTTCCGGGACCGCCAGACTGTTAAATGAAAAACTGTTTTTT. Protein: CASSLMISGTARLLNEKLFF.

This clonotype was observed a handful of times. V gene TRBV28 combines with J gene TRBJ1-6; weak D call: TRBD1 (6 bases). The CDR3 has 14 residues. CDR1 is MDHEN and CDR2 is SYDVKM in the germline V gene. Trimming shortened V by 4 bases and J by 10 bases, and 14 bases separated the two germline ends. The CDR3 sequence: CASSYSQGISPLHF. CDR3 in DNA: TGTGCCAGCAGTTATAGTCAGGGGATCTCACCCCTCCACTTT.

This clonotype was recorded many times. The chain uses TRBV12-3 or TRBV12-4 and TRBJ2-7, with D possibly TRBD1 on 5 matching bases. The length of the CDR3 is 12 residues. Trimming took 3 bases from V and 6 from J, leaving 9 bases between them. The CDR3 reads CASSFTDSEQYF. The CDR3 bases are TGTGCCAGCAGTTTCACAGACAGCGAGCAGTACTTC.

In its sample, this clonotype was seen a few times. V gene TRBV4-1 combines with J gene TRBJ2-3; D possibly corresponds to TRBD2 (5 bases). V was trimmed by 1 base and J by 0 bases, leaving 11 bases between them. The germline CDR1 and CDR2 sequences are MGHRA and YSYEKL. The CDR3 is made up of 16 amino acids. Here the CDR3 DNA reads TGCGCCAGCAGCCAAGTTGGCGGGCCTAGCACAGATACGCAGTATTTT. This encodes CASSQVGGPSTDTQYF.

This chain joins TRBV6-1 and TRBJ1-3; D call uncertain. V was shortened by 8 bases and J by 4 bases, with 15 bases between the two germline ends. The CDR3 is 14 amino acids. Germline V gene sequence: CDR1 MNHNS, CDR2 SASEGT. The CDR3 sequence is CASCREGVGNTIYF. CDR3 DNA: TGTGCCAGCTGTAGGGAGGGTGTCGGAAACACCATATATTTT.

In this sample, this clonotype turned up a few times. V usage is TRBV7-3 and J usage is TRBJ2-7, with 12 bases fitting TRBD2. V dropped 0 bases and J dropped 3; count of bases not matched to a gene: 3. This CDR3 has 16 residues. Germline V CDR1 and CDR2: SGHTA, FQGTGA. The CDR3 loop is CASSLTRTSGIYEQYF. CDR3 coding DNA: TGTGCCAGCAGCTTAACAAGGACTAGCGGGATCTACGAGCAGTACTTC.

The chain carries TRBV29-1 and TRBJ2-3, with 8 bases lining up with TRBD1. CDR1 is SQVTM and CDR2 is ANQGSEA in the germline V gene. CDR3 size: 16 residues. V shed 2 bases, J shed 0 bases, and the junction held 7 bases outside the gene matches. CDR3 in amino acids: CSVEFQGQESTDTQYF. The CDR3 DNA follows: TGCAGCGTTGAATTCCAGGGACAGGAAAGCACAGATACGCAGTATTTT.

This chain's CDR3 is CASSLLQGGWKETQYF. As DNA, the CDR3 is TGTGCCAGCAGCTTACTACAAGGGGGCTGGAAAGAGACCCAGTACTTC. The chain carries TRBV5-6 and TRBJ2-5; TRBD1 agrees at 7 bases. V lost 2 bases, J lost 3 bases, and 10 bases stayed unmatched. The CDR3 sequence is 16 residues long. Germline CDR1 SGHDT, CDR2 YYEEEE.

V is TRBV6-2 or TRBV6-3 and J is TRBJ2-7, with 10 bases matching TRBD2. Germline V gene lookup returns CDR1 MNHEY and CDR2 SVGEGT. The V gene end was trimmed by 7 bases and the J gene end by 3 bases; junction bases not matched to a gene: 9. The CDR3 spans 15 residues. The CDR3 protein is CASKDHSGRNYEQYF. CDR3 DNA sequence: TGTGCCAGCAAAGACCATAGCGGGAGGAACTACGAGCAGTACTTC.

The chain carries TRBV28 and TRBJ2-1; TRBD2 is a possible D gene (6 bases). The length of the CDR3 is 17 residues. V lost 0 bases and J lost 0, with 12 bases in between. The germline gives CDR1 MDHEN, CDR2 SYDVKM. CDR3 loop: CASSLWGGTSSYNEQFF. DNA for the CDR3: TGTGCCAGCAGTTTATGGGGCGGGACGAGCTCCTACAATGAGCAGTTCTTC.

This clonotype was observed a few times. This may arise from a read error, as a much more abundant clone is one base away. The chain carries TRBV7-8 and TRBJ2-7; 10 nucleotides align to TRBD1. J was trimmed by 0 bases and V by 1 base; bases with no gene match: 0. CDR1 is SGHVS and CDR2 is FQNEAQ in the germline V gene. This CDR3 spans 15 amino acids. CDR3 in DNA: TGTGCCAGCAGCTTAGGGACAGGGGGCTCCTACGAGCAGTACTTC. The encoded protein is CASSLGTGGSYEQYF. Supplemented by reference TRBV7-8 and TRBJ2-7, the full variable domain reads GAGVSQSPRYKVAKRGQDVALRCDPISGHVSLFWYQQALGQGPEFLTYFQNEAQLDKSGLPSDRFFAERPEGSVSTLKIQRTQQEDSAVYLCASSLGTGGSYEQYFGPGTRLTVT.

This clonotype was seen only a few times. The chain is built from TRBV7-3 and TRBJ2-7; 7 bases agree with TRBD2. Germline loops: CDR1 SGHTA, CDR2 FQGTGA. The junction had 10 bases not matched to a gene; V was cut back by 5 bases and J by 3 bases. The CDR3 extends over 15 amino acids. CDR3 residues: CASSILSGPFYEQYF. The CDR3, as DNA: TGTGCCAGCAGCATCCTTAGCGGGCCCTTCTACGAGCAGTACTTC. The full variable domain, rest sourced from reference TRBV7-3 and TRBJ2-7, is GAGVSQTPSNKVTEKGKYVELRCDPISGHTALYWYRQSLGQGPEFLIYFQGTGAADDSGLPNDRFFAVRPEGSVSTLKIQRTERGDSAVYLCASSILSGPFYEQYFGPGTRLTVT.

The chain joins TRBV29-1 to TRBJ2-3; 11 positions agree with TRBD2. Germline CDR1 SQVTM, CDR2 ANQGSEA. Trimming removed 4 bases from V and 0 bases from J; junction bases left unmatched: 6. This CDR3 is built from 16 residues. In DNA form, the CDR3 reads TGCAGCGTTGGGAGGCTAGCGGGGGGCAGCACAGATACGCAGTATTTT. Its protein product is CSVGRLAGGSTDTQYF.